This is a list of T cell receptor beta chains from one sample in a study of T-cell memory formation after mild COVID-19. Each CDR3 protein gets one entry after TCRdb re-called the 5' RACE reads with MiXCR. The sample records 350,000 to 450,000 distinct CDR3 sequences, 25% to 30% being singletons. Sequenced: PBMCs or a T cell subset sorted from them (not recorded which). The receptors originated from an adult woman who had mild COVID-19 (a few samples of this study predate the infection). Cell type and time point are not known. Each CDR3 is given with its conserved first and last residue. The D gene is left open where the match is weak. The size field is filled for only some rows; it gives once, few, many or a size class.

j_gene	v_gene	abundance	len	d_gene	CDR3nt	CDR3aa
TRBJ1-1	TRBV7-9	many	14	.	TGTGCCAGCAGCTTAGGGGCTGGGAACACTGAAGCTTTCTTT	CASSLGAGNTEAFF
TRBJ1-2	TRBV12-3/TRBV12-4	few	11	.	TGTGCCAGCAGTTTGGGCAGGGACTACACCTTC	CASSLGRDYTF
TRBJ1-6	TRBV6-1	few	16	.	TGTGCCAGCAGTGAAAGGTGGTCGTCCTATAATTCACCCCTCCACTTT	CASSERWSSYNSPLHF
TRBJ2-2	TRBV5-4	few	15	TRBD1	TGTGCCAGCAGCAAACGACAGGGACCCACCGGGGAGCTGTTTTTT	CASSKRQGPTGELFF
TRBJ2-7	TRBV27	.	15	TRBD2	TGTGCCAGCAGTTTTGGGTTAGCGGGAATCTACGAGCAGTACTTC	CASSFGLAGIYEQYF
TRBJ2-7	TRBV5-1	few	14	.	TGCGCCAGCAGCCCGGGGCCAGGGACCTACGAGCAGTACTTC	CASSPGPGTYEQYF
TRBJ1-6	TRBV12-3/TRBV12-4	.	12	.	TGTGCCAGCAGTTTAGCGCGGGCACCCCTCCACTTT	CASSLARAPLHF
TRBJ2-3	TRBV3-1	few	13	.	TGTGCCAGCAGCCGATCCGGGACAGATACGCAGTATTTT	CASSRSGTDTQYF
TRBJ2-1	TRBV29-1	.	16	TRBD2	TGCAGCGTTGAAGAGATGAGGGAGGGCCGTCGCAATGAGCAGTTCTTC	CSVEEMREGRRNEQFF
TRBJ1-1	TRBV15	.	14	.	TGTGCCACCAGCAGAGGTCATGTGAACACTGAAGCTTTCTTT	CATSRGHVNTEAFF
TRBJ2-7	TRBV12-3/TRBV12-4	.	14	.	TGTGCCAGCAGTTTAACCAGGGCCTCCTACGAGCAGTACTTC	CASSLTRASYEQYF
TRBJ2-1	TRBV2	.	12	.	TGTGCCAGCAGTTCAGGGCCCGGTGAGCAGTTCTTC	CASSSGPGEQFF
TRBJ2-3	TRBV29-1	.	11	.	TGCAGCGCCGAGGGATTAGATACGCAGTATTTT	CSAEGLDTQYF
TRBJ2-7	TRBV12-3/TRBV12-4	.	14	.	TGTGCCAGCAGTTTGATGGGGGGAAACAACGAGCAGTACTTC	CASSLMGGNNEQYF
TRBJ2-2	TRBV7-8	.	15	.	TGTGCCAGCAGCTTAGTTGACAGCAACACCGGGGAGCTGTTTTTT	CASSLVDSNTGELFF